The rows below give T cell receptor beta chains drawn from one sample of a study of CD8 T cells in ankylosing spondylitis. MiXCR was run by TCRdb on the 5' RACE reads, yielding one entry per CDR3 protein. The sample has over 400,000 distinct CDR3 sequences, more than 25% seen once. The sample consisted of blood, either unsorted or a sorted T cell fraction (not recorded which). The receptors were sampled from a male donor with ankylosing spondylitis. CDR3s include the opening cysteine and the closing phenylalanine or tryptophan. The order of the fields is clone size, D gene, V gene, CDR3 length, J gene, CDR3 DNA, CDR3 protein. A D gene is named only where the DNA matches it firmly. Clone size appears in some rows only: once, few, many, or a class for an expanded clone.

few	.	TRBV15	16	TRBJ2-2	TGTGCCACCAGCAGAGATAAAGGGGCGAACACCGGGGAGCTGTTTTTT	CATSRDKGANTGELFF
.	.	TRBV5-1	13	TRBJ2-5	TGCGCCAGCAGAGGGGGGAGCGAAGAGACCCAGTACTTC	CASRGGSEETQYF
few	.	TRBV5-1	13	TRBJ2-3	TGCGCCAGCAGCTGGGCCGGAGGAGATACGCAGTATTTT	CASSWAGGDTQYF
many	.	TRBV5-1	14	TRBJ1-1	TGCGCCAGCAGCTTGGATAGTGGGGGCACTGAAGCTTTCTTT	CASSLDSGGTEAFF
.	.	TRBV7-9	15	TRBJ1-4	TGTGCCAGCAGCTTACGTTACGGCTCTCGGGAAAAACTGTTTTTT	CASSLRYGSREKLFF
.	.	TRBV11-2	13	TRBJ2-1	TGTGCCAGCAGCTTAGTTTCAGTAGCAGAGCAGTTCTTC	CASSLVSVAEQFF
.	.	TRBV20-1	12	TRBJ1-2	TGCAGTGCCGCGGCAGGGTTAGTTAGCTACACCTTC	CSAAAGLVSYTF
many	.	TRBV2	12	TRBJ2-3	TGTGCCAGCAGTGACAGGGGAGATACGCAGTATTTT	CASSDRGDTQYF
many	.	TRBV12-3/TRBV12-4	13	TRBJ1-5	TGTGCCAGCAGTCACGACCGGAATCAGCCCCAGCATTTT	CASSHDRNQPQHF
few	.	TRBV2	13	TRBJ1-1	TGTGCCAGCAGTACGGAGATGAACACTGAAGCTTTCTTT	CASSTEMNTEAFF
.	.	TRBV3-1	12	TRBJ2-1	TGTGCCAGCAGCCAATGGGGGCTGGAGCAGTTCTTC	CASSQWGLEQFF
.	.	TRBV12-3/TRBV12-4	16	TRBJ1-1	TGTGCCAGCAGCCCACTAGGATCAGGGAGTTCAGCTGAAGCTTTCTTT	CASSPLGSGSSAEAFF
.	TRBD2	TRBV10-3	15	TRBJ2-3	TGTGCCATCAGGTTTAGCGGGAGTAAGACAGATACGCAGTATTTT	CAIRFSGSKTDTQYF
.	TRBD2	TRBV28	20	TRBJ2-1	TGTGCCAGCAGTTTAATTAGGGGACTAGCGGGAACGGGGGTCCTCAATGAGCAGTTCTTC	CASSLIRGLAGTGVLNEQFF
few	.	TRBV5-1	16	TRBJ1-1	TGCGCCAGCAGCTTGGAGGGACTTGGCAAGGGCACTGAAGCTTTCTTT	CASSLEGLGKGTEAFF
.	TRBD1	TRBV10-3	14	TRBJ2-7	TGTGCCATCAGATCGGACAGGGGGTCCTACGAGCAGTACTTC	CAIRSDRGSYEQYF
few	TRBD2	TRBV12-3/TRBV12-4	16	TRBJ2-3	TGTGCCAGCAGACTTAGCGGGAGGGTCCACACAGATACGCAGTATTTT	CASRLSGRVHTDTQYF
.	TRBD1	TRBV7-2	16	TRBJ2-3	TGTGCCAGCAGCTTAGTTGGGACAGGGGCAACAGATACGCAGTATTTT	CASSLVGTGATDTQYF
few	TRBD2	TRBV20-1	14	TRBJ2-1	TGCAGTGCTAGAAGCGGGGGCTCCTACAATGAGCAGTTCTTC	CSARSGGSYNEQFF
many	TRBD2	TRBV7-2	15	TRBJ2-3	TGTGCCAGCAGCCGGAGCGGGACTAGCACAGATACGCAGTATTTT	CASSRSGTSTDTQYF
.	.	TRBV5-6	14	TRBJ1-1	TGTGCCAGCAGAAGGCCGGGGCGTAGCACTGAAGCTTTCTTT	CASRRPGRSTEAFF
.	.	TRBV2	11	TRBJ1-1	TGTGCCAGCAACAGGGTCACTGAAGCTTTCTTT	CASNRVTEAFF
few	.	TRBV20-1	13	TRBJ1-1	TGCAGTGCTAGGGACACCCTGAACACTGAAGCTTTCTTT	CSARDTLNTEAFF
few	.	TRBV7-2	15	TRBJ2-1	TGTGCCAGCCGATCTCCCAGGGGATCCTACAATGAGCAGTTCTTC	CASRSPRGSYNEQFF
few	.	TRBV12-3/TRBV12-4	15	TRBJ2-6	TGTGCCAGCAACTACGGGACAAGTGGGGCCAACGTCCTGACTTTC	CASNYGTSGANVLTF
.	.	TRBV20-1	16	TRBJ2-1	TGCAGTGCTAGGAGCGCGTCCAGGAGCTCCTACAATGAGCAGTTCTTC	CSARSASRSSYNEQFF
.	.	TRBV18	14	TRBJ1-5	TGTGCCAGTTCCAAAGGGGCAGGCAATCAGCCCCAGCATTTT	CASSKGAGNQPQHF
.	.	TRBV3-1	13	TRBJ1-4	TGTGCCAGCAGCCAACCGGGAGGTGAAAAACTGTTTTTT	CASSQPGGEKLFF
.	TRBD2	TRBV29-1	13	TRBJ2-7	TGCAGCGTTGAACTAGCGGCGACCTACGAGCAGTACTTC	CSVELAATYEQYF
.	.	TRBV5-1	15	TRBJ2-7	TGCGCCAGCAGCTTGGCCGGAGCCGGTTCCTACGAGCAGTACTTC	CASSLAGAGSYEQYF
few	.	TRBV20-1	13	TRBJ2-1	TGCAGTGCTAGATGGGGGCGCAACAATGAGCAGTTCTTC	CSARWGRNNEQFF
.	.	TRBV9	14	TRBJ1-2	TGTGCCAGCAGCGTAGAGGTCGGCAACTATGGCTACACCTTC	CASSVEVGNYGYTF
.	TRBD1	TRBV7-2	16	TRBJ2-1	TGTGCCAGCAGCTTGACAGGGGTAGCGGAATACAATGAGCAGTTCTTC	CASSLTGVAEYNEQFF
.	TRBD1	TRBV10-2	15	TRBJ1-1	TGCGCCAGCTTCGACAGGGCCGGGGCTAACACTGAAGCTTTCTTT	CASFDRAGANTEAFF
.	.	TRBV7-2	13	TRBJ2-5	TGTGCCAGCAGCTACCGTCCTTCGGAGACCCAGTACTTC	CASSYRPSETQYF
few	TRBD1	TRBV3-1	13	TRBJ2-7	TGTGCCAGCAGGGGACAGGGTCACGACGAGCAGTACTTC	CASRGQGHDEQYF
few	.	TRBV6-1	16	TRBJ2-6	TGTGCCAGCAGTCCGCCTAGAGGGGTAGGGGCCAACGTCCTGACTTTC	CASSPPRGVGANVLTF
.	.	TRBV12-3/TRBV12-4	12	TRBJ2-4	TGTGCCAGCAGTTTGGGGGGAAACATTCAGTACTTC	CASSLGGNIQYF